The T cell receptor (beta chain) described here comes from a study of radiation and T cells in renal cell carcinoma. General study findings and limits: Pretreatment tumor biopsies were lacking, so baseline clonotypes are unknown. Top tumor clonotypes rose in blood 2 weeks post-radiation, then contracted.

With respect to this clone: Its antigen is currently unknown.

Germline V gene data show CDR1 as SGHDN and CDR2 as FVKESK. The V end lost 5 bases, the J end lost 4 bases, and 6 bases lay between the germline ends. The CDR3 spans 12 residues. The table came from immunoSEQ multiplex PCR; TCRdb's copy has only in-frame clones and leaves some out. Of around 180,000 clones listed, about nine tenths were seen once; the top ten hold about 11%. Described time point: blood 4 weeks post-SBRT, at nephrectomy. As for treatment: 15 Gy SBRT to primary tumor, nephrectomy 4 weeks later. Nephrectomy followed 15 Gy stereotactic body radiation by 4 weeks. Serial blood draws occurred at baseline and 2 and 4 weeks post-SBRT.

The sequence was obtained from a woman aged 45 to 65 with renal cell carcinoma. The chain joins TRBV14 to TRBJ1-5; D not certain. The specimen was blood, collected from a patient whose treatment included radiotherapy and nephrectomy. The CDR3 DNA follows: TGTGCCAGCAGCAACAGTAATCAGCCCCAGCATTTT. This codes for CASSNSNQPQHF.